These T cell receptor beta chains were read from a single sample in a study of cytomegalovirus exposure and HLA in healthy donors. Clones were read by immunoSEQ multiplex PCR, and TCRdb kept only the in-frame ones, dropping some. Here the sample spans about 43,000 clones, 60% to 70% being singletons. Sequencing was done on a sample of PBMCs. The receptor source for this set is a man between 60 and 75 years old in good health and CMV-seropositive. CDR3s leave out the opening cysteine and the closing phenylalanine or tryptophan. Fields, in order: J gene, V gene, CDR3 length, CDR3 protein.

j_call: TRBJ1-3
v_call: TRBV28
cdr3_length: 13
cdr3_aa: ASSPRGAQENTIY

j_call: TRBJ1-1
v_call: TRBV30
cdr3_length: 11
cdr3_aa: AWDRGLGTEAF

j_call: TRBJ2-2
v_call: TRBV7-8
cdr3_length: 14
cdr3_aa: ASSPLGQGVTGELF

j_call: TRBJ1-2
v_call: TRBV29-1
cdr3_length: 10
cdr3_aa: SVRQGTHGYT

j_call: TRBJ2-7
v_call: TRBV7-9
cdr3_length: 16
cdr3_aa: ASSPAGTGTGNPYEQY

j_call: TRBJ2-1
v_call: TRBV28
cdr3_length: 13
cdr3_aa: ASSLLVRVGSEQF

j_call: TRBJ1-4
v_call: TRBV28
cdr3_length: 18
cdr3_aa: ASSLGVYRGTSATNEKLF

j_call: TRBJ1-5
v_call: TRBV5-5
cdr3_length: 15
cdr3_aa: ASSKDGPGNSNQPQH

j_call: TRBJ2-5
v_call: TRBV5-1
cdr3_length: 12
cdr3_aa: ASSWGLVQETQY

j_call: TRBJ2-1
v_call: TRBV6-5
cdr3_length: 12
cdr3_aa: ASSYSREYNEQF

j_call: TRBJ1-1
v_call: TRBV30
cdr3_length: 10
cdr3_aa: AWSLMGAGAF

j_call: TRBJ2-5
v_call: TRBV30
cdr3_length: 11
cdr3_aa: AWSRRGGETQY

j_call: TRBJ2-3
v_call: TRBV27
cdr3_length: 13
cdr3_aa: ASSLRISGTDTQY

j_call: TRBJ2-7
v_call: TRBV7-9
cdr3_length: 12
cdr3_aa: ASSLLASSYEQY

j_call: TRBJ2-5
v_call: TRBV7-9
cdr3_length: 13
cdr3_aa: ASSPGTEVQETQY

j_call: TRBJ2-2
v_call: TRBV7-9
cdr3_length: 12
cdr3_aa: ASSLNRGDGELF

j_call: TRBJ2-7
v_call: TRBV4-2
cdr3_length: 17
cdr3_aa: ASSQVPASASGNLYEQY

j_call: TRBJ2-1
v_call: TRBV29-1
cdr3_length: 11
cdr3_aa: SVGVAGGYEQF

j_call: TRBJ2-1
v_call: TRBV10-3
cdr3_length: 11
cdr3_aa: AISGSSGNEQF

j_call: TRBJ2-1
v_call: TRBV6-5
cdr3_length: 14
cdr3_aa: ASSSGLAAIYNEQF

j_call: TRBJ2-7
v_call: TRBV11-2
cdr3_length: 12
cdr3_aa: ASSLAAGSYEQY

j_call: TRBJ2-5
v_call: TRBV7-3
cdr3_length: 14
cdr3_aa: ASSLGSSGKQETQY

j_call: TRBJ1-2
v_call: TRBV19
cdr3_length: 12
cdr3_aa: ASSPLVGYGGYT

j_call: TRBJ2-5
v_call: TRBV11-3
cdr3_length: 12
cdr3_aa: ATPKPSIQETQY

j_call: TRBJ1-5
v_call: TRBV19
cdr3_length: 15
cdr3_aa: ASSIAYKGGLGQPQH

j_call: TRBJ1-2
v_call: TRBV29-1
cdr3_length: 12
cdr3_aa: SVDIGQGGDGYT

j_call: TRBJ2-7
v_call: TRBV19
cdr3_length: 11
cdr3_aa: ASSAGGAYEQY

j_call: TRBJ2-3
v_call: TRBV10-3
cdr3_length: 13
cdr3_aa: AISTGTGVTDTQY

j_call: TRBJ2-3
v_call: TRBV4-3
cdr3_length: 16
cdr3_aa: ASSQGTSGSDSTDTQY

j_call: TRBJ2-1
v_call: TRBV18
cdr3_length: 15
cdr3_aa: ASSPGLAGPSYNEQF

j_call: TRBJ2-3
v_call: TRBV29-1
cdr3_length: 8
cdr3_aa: SARGDTQY

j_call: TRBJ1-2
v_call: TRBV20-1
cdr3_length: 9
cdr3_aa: SASNTYGYT

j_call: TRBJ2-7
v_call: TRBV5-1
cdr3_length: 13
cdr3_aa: ASSPGASVIYEQY

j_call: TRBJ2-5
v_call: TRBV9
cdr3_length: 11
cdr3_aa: ASNRQGRETQY

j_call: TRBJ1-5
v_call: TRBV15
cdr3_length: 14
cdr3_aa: ATSRDRGFGNQPQH

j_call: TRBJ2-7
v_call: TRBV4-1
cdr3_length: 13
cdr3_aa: ASSPDPGSQNEQY